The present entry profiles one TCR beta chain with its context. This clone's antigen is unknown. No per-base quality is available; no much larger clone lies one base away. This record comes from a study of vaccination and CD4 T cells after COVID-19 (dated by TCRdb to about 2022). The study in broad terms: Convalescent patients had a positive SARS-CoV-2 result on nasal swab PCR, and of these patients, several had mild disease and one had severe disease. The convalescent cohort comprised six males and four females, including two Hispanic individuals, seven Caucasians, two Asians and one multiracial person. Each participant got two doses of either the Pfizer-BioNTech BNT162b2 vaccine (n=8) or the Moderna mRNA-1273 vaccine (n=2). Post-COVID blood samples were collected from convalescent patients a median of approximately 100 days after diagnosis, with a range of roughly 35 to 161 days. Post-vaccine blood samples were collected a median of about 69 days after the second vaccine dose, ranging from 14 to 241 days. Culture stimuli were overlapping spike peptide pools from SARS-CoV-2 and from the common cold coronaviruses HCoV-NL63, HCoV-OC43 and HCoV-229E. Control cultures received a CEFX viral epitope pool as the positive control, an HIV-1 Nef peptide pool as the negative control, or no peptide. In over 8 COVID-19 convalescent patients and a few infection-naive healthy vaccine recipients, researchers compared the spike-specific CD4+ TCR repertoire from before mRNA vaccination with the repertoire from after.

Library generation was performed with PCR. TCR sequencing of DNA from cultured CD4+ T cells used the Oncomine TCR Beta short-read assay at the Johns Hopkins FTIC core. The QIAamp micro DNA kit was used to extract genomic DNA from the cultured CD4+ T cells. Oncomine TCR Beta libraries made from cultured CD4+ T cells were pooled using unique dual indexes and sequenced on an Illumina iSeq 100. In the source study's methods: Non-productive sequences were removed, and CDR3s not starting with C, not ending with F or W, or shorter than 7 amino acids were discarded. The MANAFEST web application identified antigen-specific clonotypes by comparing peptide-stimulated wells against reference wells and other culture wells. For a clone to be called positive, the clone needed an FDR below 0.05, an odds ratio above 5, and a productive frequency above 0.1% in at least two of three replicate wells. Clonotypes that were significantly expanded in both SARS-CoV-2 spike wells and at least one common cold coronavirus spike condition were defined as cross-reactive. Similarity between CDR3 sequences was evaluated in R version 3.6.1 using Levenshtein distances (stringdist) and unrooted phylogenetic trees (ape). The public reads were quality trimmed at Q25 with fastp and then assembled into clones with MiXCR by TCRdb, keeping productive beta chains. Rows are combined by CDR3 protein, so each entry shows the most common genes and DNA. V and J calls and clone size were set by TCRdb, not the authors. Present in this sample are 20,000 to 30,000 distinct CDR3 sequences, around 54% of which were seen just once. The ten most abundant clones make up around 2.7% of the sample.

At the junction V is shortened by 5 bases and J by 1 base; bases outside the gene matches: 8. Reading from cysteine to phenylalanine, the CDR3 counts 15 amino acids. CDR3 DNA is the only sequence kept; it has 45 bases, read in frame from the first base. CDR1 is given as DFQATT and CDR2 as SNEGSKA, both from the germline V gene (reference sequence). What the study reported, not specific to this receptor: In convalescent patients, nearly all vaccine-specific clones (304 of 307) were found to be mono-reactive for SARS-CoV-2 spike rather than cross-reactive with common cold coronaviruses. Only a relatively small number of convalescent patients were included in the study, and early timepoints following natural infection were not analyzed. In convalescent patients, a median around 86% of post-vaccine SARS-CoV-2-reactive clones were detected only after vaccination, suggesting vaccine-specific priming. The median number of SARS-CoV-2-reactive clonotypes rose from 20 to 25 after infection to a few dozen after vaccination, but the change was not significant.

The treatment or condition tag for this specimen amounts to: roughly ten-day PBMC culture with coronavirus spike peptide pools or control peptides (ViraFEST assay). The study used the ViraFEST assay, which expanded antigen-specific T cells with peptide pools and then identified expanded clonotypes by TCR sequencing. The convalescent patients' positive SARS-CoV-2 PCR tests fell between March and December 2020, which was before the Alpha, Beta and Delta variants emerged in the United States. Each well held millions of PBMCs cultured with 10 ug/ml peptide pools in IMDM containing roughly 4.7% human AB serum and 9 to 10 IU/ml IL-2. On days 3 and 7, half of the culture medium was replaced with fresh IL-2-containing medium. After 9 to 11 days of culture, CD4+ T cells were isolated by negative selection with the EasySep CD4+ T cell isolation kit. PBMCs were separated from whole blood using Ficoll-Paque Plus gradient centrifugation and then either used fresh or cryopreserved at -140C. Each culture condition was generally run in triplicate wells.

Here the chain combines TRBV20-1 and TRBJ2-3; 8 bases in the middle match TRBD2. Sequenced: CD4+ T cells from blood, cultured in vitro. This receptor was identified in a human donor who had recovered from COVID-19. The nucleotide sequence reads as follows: TGCAGTGCTCACAAGCTAGCGGGTGGCACAGATACGCAGTATTTT. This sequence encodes CSAHKLAGGTDTQYF.